Listed here are 28 T cell receptor beta chains from one sample, sequenced in a study of blood T cell repertoires in COVID-19. Profiled with immunoSEQ multiplex PCR; TCRdb holds only in-frame clones, not every one. The sample consists of approximately 310,000 clones, 80% to 90% of them appearing once. The sequenced material came from PBMCs or T cells enriched from blood (not recorded which). The receptors come from a man aged 25-40 years who had recovered from COVID-19.

The chain links TRBV5-5 to TRBJ2-1; 7 nucleotides line up with TRBD1. Germline V gene sequence: CDR1 SGHKS, CDR2 YYEKEE (reference sequence). Trimming cost V 1 base and J 2 bases; bases outside gene matches: 9. The CDR3 loop spans 17 amino acids. The CDR3 DNA reads TGTGCCAGCAGCTTGACGACGGGACAGATGACCTACAATGAGCAGTTCTTC. The encoded protein is CASSLTTGQMTYNEQFF.

The V and J genes are TRBV7-9 and TRBJ2-7; D is uncertain. This CDR3 spans 13 amino acids. Germline CDR1 reads SEHNR; CDR2 reads FQNEAQ (reference sequence). The germline V and J ends were trimmed by 3 bases and 4 bases, with 10 bases remaining between them. CDR3 loop: CASSFPTSYEQYF. In DNA form, the CDR3 reads TGTGCCAGCAGCTTCCCGACATCATACGAGCAGTACTTC.

The V gene is TRBV7-2, the J gene TRBJ2-1; tentatively, D is TRBD2 (5 bases). The germline V gene has CDR1 SGHTA and CDR2 FQGNSA. The ends were cut back, 4 bases at V and 11 bases at J, with 12 bases in the middle. CDR3 length equals 12 residues. CDR3 protein: CASSSRSGQQFF. The CDR3 nucleotides are TGTGCCAGCAGCTCCCGGAGCGGACAGCAGTTCTTC.

V gene TRBV2 combines with J gene TRBJ2-4, with 7 bases lining up with TRBD1. The CDR3 contains 13 residues. V lost 6 bases to trimming and J lost 7 bases; unmatched junction nucleotides: 6. CDR1 and CDR2 (germline): SNHLY, FYNNEI. This CDR3 reads CASSLGQVNIQYF. In DNA form, the CDR3 reads TGTGCCAGCAGCCTCGGACAGGTCAACATTCAGTACTTC.

V gene TRBV12-3 or TRBV12-4 combines with J gene TRBJ2-7; perhaps TRBD1 as D (5 bases). The ends were cut back, 1 base at V and 6 bases at J, with 7 bases in the middle. The CDR3 sequence is 12 residues long. CDR3 nucleotides: TGTGCCAGCAGTTTAGGACAGCTCGAGCAGTACTTC. It translates to CASSLGQLEQYF.

This chain links TRBV7-2 with TRBJ2-1; 10 positions match TRBD2. Unmatched junction bases numbered 5, after V lost 5 bases and J lost 4 bases. The CDR3 extends over 15 amino acids. Per the germline V gene, CDR1 is SGHTA and CDR2 is FQGNSA. CDR3 sequence (DNA): TGTGCCAGCAGCGTTAGCGGGGGGCGTTACAATGAGCAGTTCTTC. It encodes CASSVSGGRYNEQFF.

The chain couples TRBV9 to TRBJ2-3, with D perhaps TRBD2 (6 bases). The CDR3 has 18 residues. V lost 0 bases, J lost 2 bases, and 19 bases lay in between. Germline-derived CDR1 and CDR2 are SGDLS and YYNGEE. The CDR3 region is CASSVVSGRSRHTDTQYF. The CDR3 nucleotides read TGTGCCAGCAGCGTAGTTAGCGGACGTTCTCGTCACACAGATACGCAGTATTTT.

V gene TRBV4-2 combines with J gene TRBJ2-7; D is possibly TRBD2 (5 bases). The V and J ends lost 2 bases and 4 bases respectively, with 15 bases between them. The CDR3 extends over 15 amino acids. CDR1 and CDR2 from the germline V gene are LGHNA and YNFKEQ. The CDR3 coding sequence is TGTGCCAGCAGCCAATCGGCGGGTCAAAAGTACGAGCAGTACTTC. This encodes CASSQSAGQKYEQYF.

This sequence joins TRBV19 and TRBJ2-5, with a possible D match to TRBD1 (5 bases). The CDR3 loop spans 13 amino acids. In germline, CDR1 is LNHDA, CDR2 SQIVND (reference sequence). The V end lost 7 bases, the J end lost 9 bases, and 18 bases lay between the germline ends. CDR3 nucleotides: TGTGCCAGTACCCAAACCCAGGGTTCGGCCCAGTACTTC. This codes for CASTQTQGSAQYF.

This CDR3 reads CASSLDFYRTGRYSNEQFF. The CDR3 nucleotides are TGTGCCAGCAGCTTAGATTTCTACCGGACAGGGAGGTATTCCAATGAGCAGTTCTTC. The chain recombines TRBV11-2 with TRBJ2-1; TRBD1 aligns across 8 bases. The CDR3 loop spans 19 amino acids. The germline V gene encodes CDR1 SGHAT and CDR2 FQNNGV. With V trimmed by 0 bases and J by 6 bases, 16 bases remained unmatched.

J is TRBJ2-7 and V is TRBV2; D is perhaps TRBD2 (7 bases). CDR3 length: 14 amino acids. The germline CDR1 and CDR2 sequences are SNHLY and FYNNEI. Trimming took off 6 bases at V and 3 bases at J, with 15 bases between the two ends. CDR3 sequence (DNA): TGTGCCAGCAGGGGGGGGCAGGGAAACTACGAGCAGTACTTC. Translation: CASRGGQGNYEQYF.

The chain is built from TRBV4-1 and TRBJ2-7; 7 positions agree with TRBD1. V gave up 0 bases and J gave up 3 bases; unmatched junction bases: 5. The CDR3 runs to 15 residues. Per the germline V gene, CDR1 is MGHRA and CDR2 is YSYEKL. Written as DNA, the CDR3 is TGCGCCAGCAGCCAAGAGCCAGGGGGTCTCTACGAGCAGTACTTC. It is translated as CASSQEPGGLYEQYF.

The V call is TRBV7-2, the J call TRBJ1-1; D is undetermined. V was shortened by 5 bases and J by 0 bases, with 7 bases between the two germline ends. The CDR3 has 13 amino acids. Germline CDR1 and CDR2: SGHTA and FQGNSA. CDR3 in DNA: TGTGCCAGCAGCGCTCACATGAACACTGAAGCTTTCTTT. Its translation: CASSAHMNTEAFF.

CDR3 loop: CASSQGFNRGRGAGYTF. CDR3 nucleotides: TGCGCCAGCAGCCAAGGTTTTAACAGGGGGCGCGGGGCGGGCTACACCTTC. The rearrangement uses TRBV4-3 and TRBJ1-2, with 9 positions matching TRBD1. Germline V gene sequence: CDR1 LGHNA, CDR2 YSLEER. This CDR3 has 17 amino acids. J lost 8 bases, V lost 1 base, and 14 bases had no gene match.

For the CDR3, the DNA is TGTGCCTGGAGTCCACCCGGGGGATGGGGGACTGAAGCTTTCTTT. This codes for CAWSPPGGWGTEAFF. This chain connects TRBV30 to TRBJ1-1; the D gene is possibly TRBD1 (5 bases). The length of the CDR3 is 15 residues. Germline V gene lookup returns CDR1 GTSNPN and CDR2 SVGIG (reference sequence). Trimming shortened V by 2 bases and J by 5 bases, and 18 bases separated the two germline ends.

The J gene is TRBJ1-1, the V gene TRBV24-1; 8 bases line up with TRBD1. The CDR3 length is 11 residues. Germline V CDR1 and CDR2: KGHDR, SFDVKD. V shed 4 bases, J shed 11 bases, and the junction held 2 bases outside the gene matches. The CDR3 reads CATSDGQGAFF. CDR3 nucleotide sequence: TGTGCCACCAGTGACGGACAGGGTGCTTTCTTT.

The chain is built from TRBV7-2 and TRBJ1-2, with D maybe TRBD1 (5 bases). CDR1 and CDR2 from the germline V gene are SGHTA and FQGNSA. CDR3 length: 15 amino acids. V was cut by 3 bases and J by 4 bases, with 15 bases left in between. This CDR3 reads CASSFPPTVPYGYTF. The CDR3 nucleotides are TGTGCCAGCAGCTTCCCCCCGACAGTTCCCTATGGCTACACCTTC.

The genes are TRBV5-1 and TRBJ1-1; D uncertain. The CDR3 sequence is 14 residues long. Between the trimmed V and J ends, which lost 0 bases and 1 base, there was a span of 7 bases. Germline V CDR1 and CDR2: SGHRS, YFSETQ. The CDR3 reads CASSLDLRNTEAFF. The CDR3 DNA sequence: TGCGCCAGCAGCTTGGACTTACGGAACACTGAAGCTTTCTTT.

The DNA for the CDR3 is TGTGCCAGCAGCTCTCCGGGACCAGGGGGCGATACGCAGTATTTT. Translating gives CASSSPGPGGDTQYF. The chain uses TRBV5-5 and TRBJ2-3; 8 bases match TRBD1. Germline V gives CDR1 SGHKS, CDR2 YYEKEE (reference sequence). V shed 3 bases and J 6 bases; nucleotides not matched to a gene: 9. The CDR3 contains 15 residues.

The rearrangement links TRBV14 to TRBJ1-6; 8 nucleotides align to TRBD1. Germline V lookup: CDR1 SGHDN, CDR2 FVKESK. This CDR3 comprises 16 residues. V was pared by 0 bases and J by 7 bases, with 5 bases of the junction left unmatched. The chain's CDR3 is CASSQEGRGRNSPLHF. The CDR3 DNA sequence: TGTGCCAGCAGCCAAGAGGGCAGGGGGCGAAATTCACCCCTCCACTTT.

This clone occurred once. The V and J genes are TRBV3-1 (or the pseudogene TRBV3-2) and TRBJ2-5, with D possibly being TRBD2 (6 bases). The CDR3 consists of 13 residues. Between the trimmed V and J ends, which lost 4 bases and 7 bases, there was a span of 13 bases. CDR1 is LGHDT, CDR2 YNNKEL, per germline (reference sequence). In DNA, the CDR3 is TGTGCCAGCAGCCCGTCTGCCGGGGGGACCCAGTACTTC. Its translation: CASSPSAGGTQYF.

V gene TRBV10-3 combines with J gene TRBJ2-1, with 10 bases lining up with TRBD2. CDR3 length: 16 residues. V was clipped by 4 bases and J by 4 bases; unmatched bases: 7. Germline V gives CDR1 ENHRY, CDR2 SYGVKD. CDR3 nucleotides: TGTGCCATCAGTGCGCTAGCGGGGGAGCATTACAATGAGCAGTTCTTC. Amino acid sequence: CAISALAGEHYNEQFF.

The chain joins TRBV7-8 to TRBJ2-2, with D possibly matching TRBD2 (5 bases). The CDR3 has 14 amino acids. Trimming stripped 2 bases from V and 7 bases from J, with 11 bases between. Germline V gives CDR1 SGHVS, CDR2 FQNEAQ. The CDR3 loop is CASSLRETIGELFF. The DNA of the CDR3 is TGTGCCAGCAGCTTACGGGAAACCATCGGGGAGCTGTTTTTT. Full variable domain (missing parts from reference TRBV7-8 and TRBJ2-2): GAGVSQSPRYKVAKRGQDVALRCDPISGHVSLFWYQQALGQGPEFLTYFQNEAQLDKSGLPSDRFFAERPEGSVSTLKIQRTQQEDSAVYLCASSLRETIGELFFGEGSRLTVL.

This sequence joins TRBV5-1 and TRBJ2-2; 9 positions match TRBD1. V trimming: 5 bases; J trimming: 6 bases; junction bases outside the gene matches: 8. The CDR3 totals 15 residues. Germline assignment: CDR1 SGHRS and CDR2 YFSETQ. CDR3 loop: CASRTTGGQSGELFF. The CDR3 region has the DNA TGCGCCAGCAGGACGACAGGGGGTCAATCCGGGGAGCTGTTTTTT.

This clone was counted once. DNA of the CDR3: TGTGCCAGCAGTGAAAGGACAAGCCCCAACACTGAAGCTTTCTTT. Translation: CASSERTSPNTEAFF. The V call is TRBV2, the J call TRBJ1-1, with D possibly matching TRBD1 (5 bases). CDR1 is SNHLY and CDR2 is FYNNEI in the germline V gene. Deletions cut 2 bases from V and 2 bases from J, with 12 bases between. The CDR3 covers 15 residues.

J is TRBJ2-1 and V is TRBV3-1 (or the pseudogene TRBV3-2); D is uncertain. The germline V gene encodes CDR1 LGHDT and CDR2 YNNKEL (reference sequence). This CDR3 is built from 11 residues. V was trimmed by 4 bases and J by 8 bases, leaving 6 bases between them. The CDR3 region has the DNA TGTGCCAGCAGCCTAGCCCATGAGCAGTTCTTC. Its protein is CASSLAHEQFF.

The chain couples TRBV20-1 to TRBJ1-4; D is ambiguous. Germline CDR1 is DFQATT and CDR2 is SNEGSKA (reference sequence). V shed 5 bases and J shed 8 bases, with 9 bases lying between them. The CDR3 contains 11 residues. The CDR3 bases are TGCAGTGCTCCTACCCGGGAAAAACTGTTTTTT. Its translation: CSAPTREKLFF.

This sequence joins TRBV6-5 and TRBJ1-3, with D perhaps TRBD1 (5 bases). In germline, CDR1 is MNHEY, CDR2 SVGAGI. The CDR3 spans 15 residues. V was trimmed by 10 bases and J by 2 bases, leaving 18 bases between them. In nucleotides, the CDR3 is TGTGCCACCGAAGCTACAGGCCTGGCTGGAAACACCATATATTTT. Amino acids: CATEATGLAGNTIYF.